The 16 T cell receptor beta chains below come from one sample, sequenced in a study of blood T cell repertoires in COVID-19. Here immunoSEQ multiplex PCR was the method, and the copy in TCRdb shows in-frame clones only, minus some. The table has about 360,000 clones, around 87% seen once. The specimen sequenced was PBMCs or T cells enriched from blood (not recorded which). The receptors come from a man aged 25 to 45 who had recovered from COVID-19.

The J gene is TRBJ2-1, the V gene TRBV12-3 or TRBV12-4; TRBD2 agrees at 12 bases. The V segment lost 6 bases and the J segment 6 bases; nucleotides outside the gene matches: 0. The CDR3 is 13 residues long. The DNA of the CDR3 is TGTGCCAGCAGGGGACTAGCGGGCAATGAGCAGTTCTTC. Its protein product is CASRGLAGNEQFF.

The genes are TRBV7-6 and TRBJ1-5; 9 bases are shared with TRBD1. This CDR3 is 15 amino acids long. V gave up 3 bases and J gave up 3 bases; unmatched junction bases: 3. CDR1 is SGHVS, CDR2 FNYEAQ, per germline. The CDR3 reads CASSLGTGYNQPQHF. The DNA for the CDR3 is TGTGCCAGCAGCTTGGGGACAGGGTACAATCAGCCCCAGCATTTT.

The gene calls are TRBV19 and TRBJ2-2, with TRBD2 matching over 7 bases. CDR3 size: 16 residues. Germline values: CDR1 LNHDA, CDR2 SQIVND (reference sequence). V trimming: 3 bases; J trimming: 2 bases; junction bases outside the gene matches: 6. The CDR3: CASSIPGLLNTGELFF. DNA of the CDR3: TGTGCCAGTAGTATTCCGGGACTACTAAACACCGGGGAGCTGTTTTTT.

This chain uses TRBV2 with TRBJ1-5, with a tentative D call TRBD1 (6 bases). CDR1 is SNHLY, CDR2 FYNNEI, per germline. CDR3 length: 15 amino acids. Trimming pared 7 bases from V and 4 bases from J, leaving 17 bases between. CDR3 coding DNA: TGTGCCAGCATGTTAGACAGGCAAGGGAATCAGCCCCAGCATTTT. It yields the protein CASMLDRQGNQPQHF.

The chain links TRBV5-4 to TRBJ2-3; no clear D. The length of the CDR3 is 11 residues. Per the germline V gene, CDR1 is SGHNT and CDR2 is YYREEE (reference sequence). Trimming pared 5 bases from V and 6 bases from J, leaving 7 bases between. CDR3: CASSAGDTQYF. The DNA for the CDR3 is TGTGCCAGCAGTGCCGGGGATACGCAGTATTTT.

This clone was recorded once. The chain uses TRBV5-8 and TRBJ2-1, with 8 bases aligning to TRBD2. V shed 4 bases and J 4 bases; nucleotides not matched to a gene: 7. Germline CDR1 SGHTS, CDR2 YDEGEE. The CDR3 extends over 15 amino acids. The CDR3 region has the DNA TGTGCCAGCAGCCCTCGGGGGGGGCATTACAATGAGCAGTTCTTC. This translates into CASSPRGGHYNEQFF. Filled out from reference TRBV5-8 and TRBJ2-1, the complete variable domain reads EAGVTQSPTHLIKTRGQQATLRCSPISGHTSVYWYQQALGLGLQFLLWYDEGEERNRGNFPPRFSGRQFPNYSSELNVNALELEDSALYLCASSPRGGHYNEQFFGPGTRLTVL.

The chain uses TRBV19 and TRBJ1-6, with 11 bases identical to TRBD1. Germline loops: CDR1 LNHDA, CDR2 SQIVND (reference sequence). The ends lost 11 bases at V and 8 bases at J; junction bases unmatched: 5. This CDR3 has 13 amino acids. Here the CDR3 DNA reads TGTGCCGTGGAGGGACAGGGGGATTCACCCCTCCACTTT. This sequence encodes CAVEGQGDSPLHF.

As concerns this clone: Additional DNA sequences in this sample encode the identical CDR3. The chain employs TRBV10-3 and TRBJ2-1; TRBD2 matches 8 bases. CDR3 size: 15 residues. The germline V gene encodes CDR1 ENHRY and CDR2 SYGVKD. The ends lost 6 bases at V and 4 bases at J; junction bases unmatched: 8. The CDR3 region is CAISDAGGGYNEQFF. The CDR3 region has the DNA TGTGCCATCAGCGACGCTGGCGGGGGGTACAATGAGCAGTTCTTC.

The chain is built from TRBV2 and TRBJ1-2, with D perhaps matching TRBD1 (5 bases). Per germline, CDR1 SNHLY and CDR2 FYNNEI. V lost 9 bases, J lost 2 bases, and 7 bases lay in between. This CDR3 has 11 amino acids. The CDR3: CARDTNYGYTF. The CDR3 coding sequence is TGTGCCAGGGACACCAACTATGGCTACACCTTC.

The chain has TRBV19 and TRBJ1-1, with 7 bases aligning to TRBD1. The germline V gene encodes CDR1 LNHDA and CDR2 SQIVND (reference sequence). V was clipped by 6 bases and J by 1 base; unmatched bases: 2. This CDR3 has 13 residues. The CDR3 spells CASRDRANTEAFF. DNA of the CDR3: TGTGCCAGTAGAGACAGGGCGAACACTGAAGCTTTCTTT.

The chain recombines TRBV5-8 with TRBJ1-3; D remains unclear. Germline V gives CDR1 SGHTS, CDR2 YDEGEE. CDR3 length: 14 amino acids. V dropped 0 bases and J dropped 0 bases, with 4 bases sitting between them. The CDR3 loop reads CASSLVVSGNTIYF. The DNA for the CDR3 is TGTGCCAGCAGCTTGGTAGTCTCTGGAAACACCATATATTTT.

The chain is built from TRBV6-1 and TRBJ2-3; no reliable D call. Trimming removed 2 bases at V and 2 bases at J, with 8 bases between. The CDR3 has 14 amino acids. Germline values: CDR1 MNHNS, CDR2 SASEGT. The CDR3: CASSERHYTDTQYF. CDR3 DNA: TGTGCCAGCAGTGAAAGACATTACACAGATACGCAGTATTTT.

In the case of this clone: This sample also contains other DNA sequences that code for the same CDR3. The V call is TRBV5-1, the J call TRBJ1-2; TRBD1 agrees at 9 bases. The junction had 4 bases not matched to a gene; V was cut back by 1 base and J by 6 bases. This CDR3 is 14 amino acids long. Looked up from germline, CDR1 is SGHRS and CDR2 is YFSETQ. CDR3 protein: CASSLSTGGDGYTF. The CDR3 DNA reads TGCGCCAGCAGCTTGTCTACAGGGGGCGATGGCTACACCTTC. The full variable domain, rest sourced from reference TRBV5-1 and TRBJ1-2, is KAGVTQTPRYLIKTRGQQVTLSCSPISGHRSVSWYQQTPGQGLQFLFEYFSETQRNKGNFPGRFSGRQFSNSRSEMNVSTLELGDSALYLCASSLSTGGDGYTFGSGTRLTVV.

The chain joins TRBV5-1 to TRBJ1-4; 9 bases agree with TRBD1. Trimming at V came to 3 bases and at J to 3 bases, leaving 6 bases not matched to a gene. This CDR3 contains 16 residues. Germline V gene sequence: CDR1 SGHRS, CDR2 YFSETQ. The CDR3 region is CASSWGQGRSNEKLFF. As DNA, the CDR3 is TGCGCCAGCAGCTGGGGACAGGGAAGGTCTAATGAAAAACTGTTTTTT.

J is TRBJ1-3 and V is TRBV27, with TRBD1 as a possible D gene (5 bases). V gave up 0 bases and J gave up 0 bases, with 12 bases separating them. This CDR3 contains 17 residues. The V gene's germline CDR1 is MNHEY and CDR2 SMNVEV (reference sequence). The CDR3 region has the DNA TGTGCCAGCAGTTTATCGTACCCGGGGGGCTCTGGAAACACCATATATTTT. Protein product: CASSLSYPGGSGNTIYF.

This chain connects TRBV7-2 to TRBJ1-4, with D unclear. Trimming removed 2 bases from V and 0 bases from J, with 7 bases in between. The germline V gene encodes CDR1 SGHTA and CDR2 FQGNSA. The CDR3 runs 15 residues. This CDR3 reads CASSLQVATNEKLFF. The DNA of the CDR3 is TGTGCCAGCAGCTTACAGGTTGCAACTAATGAAAAACTGTTTTTT.